The 32 T cell receptor beta chains reported below all come from one sample, sequenced in a study of response to subunit inactivated influenza vaccine. TCRdb ran MiXCR on the RT-PCR reads and lists one entry per CDR3 protein. The sample has 530,000 or so distinct CDR3 sequences, 12% seen once. Sequencing used PBMCs from blood, obtained on the day of vaccination. These receptors all come from a man between 50 and 59 years old who received an inactivated influenza vaccine.

Many counts were recorded for this clonotype. The V call is TRBV3-1, the J call TRBJ2-6, with no clear D. V was pared by 1 base and J by 2 bases, with 3 bases between. The CDR3 totals 14 residues. From germline, CDR1 is LGHDT and CDR2 YNNKEL (reference sequence). The CDR3 DNA sequence: TGTGCCAGCAGCCAAGTAGCTGGGGCCAACGTCCTGACTTTC. Translation: CASSQVAGANVLTF. The complete variable domain, with remaining parts taken from reference TRBV3-1 and TRBJ2-6, reads DTAVSQTPKYLVTQMGNDKSIKCEQNLGHDTMYWYKQDSKKFLKIMFSYNNKELIINETVPNRFSPKSPDKAHLNLHINSLELGDSAVYFCASSQVAGANVLTFGAGSRLTVL.

This chain connects TRBV6-5 to TRBJ2-7, with unresolved D. V lost 2 bases and J 3 bases, leaving 11 bases between the germline ends. The CDR3 loop spans 14 amino acids. From germline, CDR1 is MNHEY and CDR2 SVGAGI. The CDR3 DNA follows: TGTGCCAGCAGTTACCGAGACGGTCTCTACGAGCAGTACTTC. Translating gives CASSYRDGLYEQYF.

In regard to this clonotype: A much larger clone is a single base away; this may be a read error. V is TRBV2 and J is TRBJ2-7, with TRBD1 matching over 8 bases. This CDR3 is 18 amino acids long. Germline V gene data show CDR1 as SNHLY and CDR2 as FYNNEI. As DNA, the CDR3 is TGTGTCAGCAGTGACCCCATGACAGGGGTGACCTTCGGGTACGAGCAGTACTTC. Translating gives CVSSDPMTGVTFGYEQYF. Using reference TRBV2 and TRBJ2-7 for the parts outside the CDR3, the full variable domain is EPEVTQTPSHQVTQMGQEVILRCVPISNHLYFYWYRQILGQKVEFLVSFYNNEISEKSEIFDDQFSVERPDGSNFTLKIRSTKLEDSAMYFCVSSDPMTGVTFGYEQYFGPGTRLTVT.

This clonotype was counted ten times or more. V is TRBV12-3 or TRBV12-4 and J is TRBJ2-7; D remains unclear. There are 13 residues in the CDR3. The V end was cut by 5 bases, the J end by 3 bases, with 11 bases between. The CDR3 coding sequence is TGTGCCAGCAGTCCCGGACGCTACTACGAGCAGTACTTC. Protein sequence: CASSPGRYYEQYF.

This clonotype has a handful of counts. CDR3 amino acids: CASSLVGTRGGLRTGELFF. CDR3 bases: TGTGCCAGCAGCTTAGTAGGAACCAGGGGGGGACTGAGAACCGGGGAGCTGTTTTTT. The chain recombines TRBV7-6 with TRBJ2-2, with D perhaps given as TRBD1 or TRBD2 (7 bases each). The CDR3 is 19 residues long. The V gene lost 1 base and the J gene lost 5 bases, with 23 bases spanning the gap. Germline CDR1 is SGHVS and CDR2 is FNYEAQ.

This chain links TRBV24-1 with TRBJ2-2; D unresolved. V was pared by 6 bases and J by 0 bases, with 7 bases between. CDR3 size: 14 residues. Germline V gene sequence: CDR1 KGHDR, CDR2 SFDVKD. CDR3 loop: CATSRLSNTGELFF. The CDR3 DNA reads TGTGCCACCAGTCGACTGTCGAACACCGGGGAGCTGTTTTTT.

The table lists this clonotype with many counts. The genes are TRBV5-1 and TRBJ1-4; the match to TRBD1 covers 7 bases. V trimming: 3 bases; J trimming: 3 bases; junction bases outside the gene matches: 2. The CDR3 covers 14 residues. Germline V gives CDR1 SGHRS, CDR2 YFSETQ. The DNA of the CDR3 is TGCGCCAGCAGCTGGGACAGTCCTAATGAAAAACTGTTTTTT. Translation gives CASSWDSPNEKLFF.

Only a few counts were recorded for this clonotype. CDR3 coding DNA: TGCAGTGCTAGAAGGACAGCTCACTACGAGCAGTACTTC. Protein product: CSARRTAHYEQYF. V and J are TRBV20-1 and TRBJ2-7; TRBD1 is a possible D gene (6 bases). V lost 2 bases and J lost 3, with 11 bases in between. The CDR3 totals 13 residues. Germline V gene sequence: CDR1 DFQATT, CDR2 SNEGSKA (reference sequence).

This clonotype has ten or more counts. The rearrangement links TRBV4-3 to TRBJ2-6; D is possibly TRBD1 (5 bases). The V gene's germline CDR1 is LGHNA and CDR2 YSLEER. The V and J ends lost 0 bases and 0 bases respectively, with 15 bases between them. The CDR3 runs to 19 residues. The CDR3 region has the DNA TGCGCCAGCAGCCAAGAAATCCCAGGGTGGGGCTCTGGGGCCAACGTCCTGACTTTC. Translated, it gives CASSQEIPGWGSGANVLTF.

This clonotype was picked up a small number of times. The chain joins TRBV9 to TRBJ2-2; the D call may be TRBD1 or TRBD2 (5 bases each). The CDR3 consists of 14 residues. V was clipped by 4 bases and J by 6 bases, with 13 bases between them. The germline V gene has CDR1 SGDLS and CDR2 YYNGEE. CDR3 sequence reads: CASSPGGGAGELFF. The CDR3 DNA sequence: TGTGCCAGCAGCCCAGGTGGGGGAGCCGGGGAGCTGTTTTTT. Combining the CDR3 with reference TRBV9 and TRBJ2-2 gives the whole variable domain DSGVTQTPKHLITATGQRVTLRCSPRSGDLSVYWYQQSLDQGLQFLIQYYNGEERAKGNILERFSAQQFPDLHSELNLSSLELGDSALYFCASSPGGGAGELFFGEGSRLTVL.

The table lists this clonotype with a few counts. The rearrangement uses TRBV20-1 and TRBJ2-3, with 8 bases identical to TRBD2. V was pared by 6 bases and J by 13 bases, with 15 bases of the junction left unmatched. Germline CDR1 DFQATT, CDR2 SNEGSKA (reference sequence). This CDR3 comprises 13 residues. Here the CDR3 DNA reads TGCAGTGCAACTGGGACTAGTAGGGGTTTGGAGTATTTT. Translated: CSATGTSRGLEYF.

Regarding this clonotype: Lacking the conserved final phenylalanine or tryptophan, this CDR3 likely reflects a read error. It is unclear where the CDR3 begins or ends on the DNA, so no DNA is shown, and the CDR3 is as TCRdb lists it. This chain joins TRBV6-2 or TRBV6-3 and TRBJ2-3; TRBD2 is taken as the D call from the table, unchecked against the DNA. The CDR3 spans 13 residues, counting both ends. Germline CDR1 is MNHEY and CDR2 is SVGEGT. The CDR3 region is CASSAWGSGGTRI.

The V gene is TRBV4-3, the J gene TRBJ2-7; D is ambiguous. Germline loops: CDR1 LGHNA, CDR2 YSLEER. This CDR3 comprises 16 residues. The ends were cut back, 0 bases at V and 1 base at J, with 13 bases in the middle. CDR3 amino acids: CASSQEVWSASYEQYF. The CDR3 region has the DNA TGCGCCAGCAGCCAAGAAGTATGGTCAGCTTCCTACGAGCAGTACTTC.

This clonotype was seen at least ten times. The rearrangement links TRBV20-1 to TRBJ1-4; D is possibly TRBD1 (5 bases). V shed 6 bases and J shed 7 bases, with 15 bases lying between them. Germline V gene sequence: CDR1 DFQATT, CDR2 SNEGSKA (reference sequence). This CDR3 has 13 amino acids. The CDR3 DNA is TGCAGTGCCTTCTGGGGGGAAGGTGAAAAACTGTTTTTT. Its protein is CSAFWGEGEKLFF.

The CDR3, as DNA: TGCGCCAGCAGCGTCCAAGGCTTAACCGGGGAGCTGTTTTTT. It is translated as CASSVQGLTGELFF. The J gene is TRBJ2-2, the V gene TRBV5-1, with unresolved D. The CDR3 runs to 14 residues. CDR1 SGHRS and CDR2 YFSETQ come from the germline V gene. V was pared by 4 bases and J by 5 bases, with 12 bases between.

There are a few counts of this clonotype. The genes are TRBV7-8 and TRBJ2-7; D possibly corresponds to TRBD1 (6 bases). This CDR3 comprises 13 residues. Germline V gene data show CDR1 as SGHVS and CDR2 as FQNEAQ. Trimming took off 8 bases at V and 5 bases at J, with 16 bases between the two ends. CDR3 loop: CASVTGWGNEQYF. The CDR3 region has the DNA TGTGCCAGCGTTACAGGGTGGGGAAACGAGCAGTACTTC.

In its sample, this clonotype was seen many times. V and J are TRBV12-3 or TRBV12-4 and TRBJ2-2; D is unclear. The germline V and J ends were trimmed by 4 bases and 4 bases, with 4 bases remaining between them. The CDR3 length is 12 residues. This CDR3 is CASSWGTGELFF. The CDR3 DNA reads as TGTGCCAGCAGTTGGGGCACCGGGGAGCTGTTTTTT.

This chain joins TRBV20-1 and TRBJ2-7; 8 bases map to TRBD2. This CDR3 contains 14 residues. V lost 6 bases to trimming and J lost 2 bases; unmatched junction nucleotides: 9. Per the germline V gene, CDR1 is DFQATT and CDR2 is SNEGSKA (reference sequence). The CDR3 loop is CSARLASPPYEQYF. CDR3 DNA sequence: TGCAGTGCGCGACTAGCGTCCCCCCCCTACGAGCAGTACTTC.

The genes are TRBV6-2 or TRBV6-3 and TRBJ2-3; D is perhaps TRBD1 (5 bases). In germline, CDR1 is MNHEY, CDR2 SVGEGT. Trimming pared 5 bases from V and 2 bases from J, leaving 14 bases between. The CDR3 runs to 15 residues. CDR3 sequence reads: CASSPKDKITDTQYF. In nucleotides, the CDR3 is TGTGCCAGCAGTCCCAAGGACAAAATCACAGATACGCAGTATTTT.

This clonotype was recorded at least ten times. CDR3 DNA: TGTGCCAGCAGCGTAGGTGGCCCGGTCTCCTACAATGAGCAGTTCTTC. It is translated as CASSVGGPVSYNEQFF. The V gene is TRBV9, the J gene TRBJ2-1; no reliable D call. The CDR3 has 16 residues. Per germline, CDR1 SGDLS and CDR2 YYNGEE. V gave up 0 bases and J gave up 0 bases, with 10 bases separating them.

In this sample, this clonotype turned up a few times. The rearrangement joins TRBV7-2 to TRBJ2-3, with D possibly being TRBD1 (5 bases). Trimming cost V 5 bases and J 5 bases, with 20 bases left between them. The CDR3 runs 16 residues. Per germline, CDR1 SGHTA and CDR2 FQGNSA. The CDR3 reads CASSAMGQGARDTQYF. In nucleotides, the CDR3 is TGTGCCAGCAGCGCAATGGGGCAGGGTGCTCGAGATACGCAGTATTTT.

On this clonotype itself: At one of its ends the junction is not consistent with the germline gene, which may arise from a read error. The CDR3: CCARDRLAALYNEQFF. The DNA for the CDR3 is TGCTGTGCTAGAGACCGACTGGCGGCCCTCTACAATGAGCAGTTCTTC. V gene TRBV20-1 combines with J gene TRBJ2-1; no firm D call. The germline V gene encodes CDR1 DFQATT and CDR2 SNEGSKA (reference sequence). The CDR3 is made up of 16 amino acids.

This clonotype was seen ten or more times. V is TRBV2 and J is TRBJ2-3, with 7 bases that match TRBD2. The CDR3 totals 16 residues. J gave up 0 bases and V 1 base, and 4 bases lay outside the gene matches. The germline CDR1 and CDR2 sequences are SNHLY and FYNNEI. The CDR3 protein is CASSEGLAASTDTQYF. DNA of the CDR3: TGTGCCAGCAGTGAAGGGCTAGCGGCTAGCACAGATACGCAGTATTTT.

This clonotype was observed many times. The chain uses TRBV28 and TRBJ1-5; D may be TRBD1 (6 bases). The CDR3 is made up of 15 amino acids. The V and J ends lost 6 bases and 4 bases respectively, with 16 bases between them. Germline CDR1 reads MDHEN; CDR2 reads SYDVKM. CDR3 coding DNA: TGTGCCAGCAGCCGCGAGGGGGTAGAAAATCAGCCCCAGCATTTT. This sequence encodes CASSREGVENQPQHF.

This clonotype was observed a handful of times. The chain uses TRBV9 and TRBJ2-7; no definite D call. Germline CDR1 and CDR2: SGDLS and YYNGEE. Trimming took 0 bases from V and 12 from J, leaving 16 bases between them. This CDR3 spans 13 amino acids. The CDR3 protein is CASSVEGRNKLYF. For the CDR3, the DNA is TGTGCCAGCAGCGTAGAAGGACGTAACAAACTGTACTTC. The variable domain in full, completed from reference TRBV9 and TRBJ2-7, reads DSGVTQTPKHLITATGQRVTLRCSPRSGDLSVYWYQQSLDQGLQFLIQYYNGEERAKGNILERFSAQQFPDLHSELNLSSLELGDSALYFCASSVEGRNKLYFGPGTRLTVT.

The rearrangement joins TRBV5-1 to TRBJ1-4; 10 bases are a match to TRBD1. The CDR3 length is 15 residues. Germline CDR1 and CDR2: SGHRS and YFSETQ. After removal of 3 bases from V and 7 bases from J, the junction contained 6 bases not matched to a gene. The CDR3 loop reads CASSWGTGVGEKLFF. The CDR3 DNA reads as TGCGCCAGCAGCTGGGGGACAGGGGTTGGTGAAAAACTGTTTTTT.

The genes are TRBV12-3 or TRBV12-4 and TRBJ2-7, with D possibly matching TRBD1 (6 bases). The CDR3 is 15 residues long. With 6 bases removed from V and 4 bases from J, the gap between germline ends came to 19 bases. CDR3 in DNA: TGTGCCAGCAGCTTTACGGGGACAAGGATTTACGAGCAGTACTTC. Amino acids: CASSFTGTRIYEQYF.

In its sample, this clonotype was seen a few times. The V call is TRBV20-1, the J call TRBJ2-7; weak D call: TRBD2 (5 bases). The CDR3 runs to 12 residues. Trimming removed 4 bases at V and 4 bases at J, with 11 bases between. CDR1 and CDR2 (germline): DFQATT, SNEGSKA (reference sequence). Written as DNA, the CDR3 is TGCAGTGCTAACTCGGACTCATACGAGCAGTACTTC. Its protein is CSANSDSYEQYF.

V gene TRBV28 combines with J gene TRBJ1-5; TRBD1 is a possible D gene (6 bases). Trimming stripped 6 bases from V and 2 bases from J, with 14 bases between. The CDR3 runs 15 residues. Germline-derived CDR1 and CDR2 are MDHEN and SYDVKM. The CDR3 region has the DNA TGTGCCAGCAGGTTTGGGGGCGCAGGCAATCAGCCCCAGCATTTT. It translates to CASRFGGAGNQPQHF.

In this sample, this clonotype turned up many times. This sequence joins TRBV6-2 or TRBV6-3 and TRBJ2-1; D remains ambiguous. Trimming removed 6 bases at V and 7 bases at J, with 19 bases between. This CDR3 spans 15 amino acids. The germline V gene encodes CDR1 MNHEY and CDR2 SVGEGT. The CDR3 is CASSATQNAGNEQFF. The CDR3 DNA is TGTGCCAGCAGCGCGACGCAAAATGCCGGGAATGAGCAGTTCTTC.

In this sample, this clonotype turned up many times. The chain combines TRBV5-1 with TRBJ1-3, with 7 bases identical to TRBD1. The CDR3 has 16 residues. The germline V gene has CDR1 SGHRS and CDR2 YFSETQ. The ends lost 3 bases at V and 0 bases at J; junction bases unmatched: 6. The CDR3 DNA is TGCGCCAGCAGCTCAACAGGGGCCAGCTCTGGAAACACCATATATTTT. This encodes CASSSTGASSGNTIYF.

This clonotype was recorded at least ten times. The chain combines TRBV2 with TRBJ2-1, with 8 bases lining up with TRBD1. Trimming removed 6 bases from V and 7 bases from J; junction bases left unmatched: 14. The CDR3 has 16 residues. The germline V gene encodes CDR1 SNHLY and CDR2 FYNNEI. The CDR3 protein is CASSPEARTGRNEQFF. In DNA, the CDR3 is TGTGCCAGCAGCCCCGAGGCCCGGACAGGGAGGAATGAGCAGTTCTTC. Based on the CDR3 plus reference TRBV2 and TRBJ2-1, the full variable domain is EPEVTQTPSHQVTQMGQEVILRCVPISNHLYFYWYRQILGQKVEFLVSFYNNEISEKSEIFDDQFSVERPDGSNFTLKIRSTKLEDSAMYFCASSPEARTGRNEQFFGPGTRLTVL.